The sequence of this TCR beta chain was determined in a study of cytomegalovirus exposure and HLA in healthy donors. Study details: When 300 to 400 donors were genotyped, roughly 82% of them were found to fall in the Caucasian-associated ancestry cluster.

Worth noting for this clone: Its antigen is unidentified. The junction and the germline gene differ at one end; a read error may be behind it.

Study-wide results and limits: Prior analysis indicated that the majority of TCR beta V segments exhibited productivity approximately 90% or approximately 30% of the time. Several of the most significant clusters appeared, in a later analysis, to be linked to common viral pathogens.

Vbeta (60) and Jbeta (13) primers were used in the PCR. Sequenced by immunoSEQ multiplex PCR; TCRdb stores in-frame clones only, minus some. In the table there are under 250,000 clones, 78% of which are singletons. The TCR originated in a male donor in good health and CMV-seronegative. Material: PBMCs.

CDR3 amino acids: CAGSPLATATDTQYF. CDR3 in DNA: TGCGCCGGCAGCCCCCTAGCGACAGCGACAGATACGCAGTATTTT. The chain links TRBV5-1 to TRBJ2-3; D possibly corresponds to TRBD2 (6 bases). In germline, CDR1 is SGHRS, CDR2 YFSETQ. The CDR3 is 15 residues long.